This TCR beta chain was found in a study of cytomegalovirus exposure and HLA in healthy donors. Overall study findings and caveats: Later analysis reportedly placed an Asian-associated ancestry cluster below the roughly 600-donor mean in N-insertions. Association of a missense DCLRE1C variant with TCR beta V- and J-gene trimming was reported in a later analysis.

Germline CDR1 reads MGHDK; CDR2 reads SYGVNS. Trimming shortened V by 1 base and J by 2 bases, and 17 bases separated the two germline ends. The CDR3 consists of 17 residues. Worth noting for this clone: Its antigen is undetermined.

With 60 Vbeta and 13 Jbeta primers, the PCR was carried out. TCRdb keeps only in-frame clones here, not all; method: immunoSEQ multiplex PCR. The repertoire holds under 200,000 clones, about 85% seen once, with around 6.5% in the top ten. Sequencing was carried out using PBMCs. The genes are TRBV25-1 and TRBJ2-5; perhaps TRBD2 as D (7 bases). The TCR comes from a male donor in good health and CMV-seropositive. The CDR3 reads CASSEWFGGLGQETQYF. The CDR3 DNA is TGTGCCAGCAGTGAATGGTTCGGGGGGCTGGGACAAGAGACCCAGTACTTC.